This T cell receptor (beta chain) originates from a study of T cell changes during pregnancy in multiple sclerosis. Produced via immunoSEQ multiplex PCR; TCRdb's table is partial and in-frame only. The sample consists of 80,000 or so clones, just over 90% of them appearing once. CDR1 is MNHEY, CDR2 SVGAGI, per germline. The CDR3 spans 15 residues. With 0 bases clipped from V and 2 bases from J, the junction kept 3 bases outside the gene matches. This TCR was recovered from a female donor with multiple sclerosis, enrolled in a pregnancy study. The rearrangement joins TRBV6-5 to TRBJ2-5; 7 bases line up with TRBD1. Material: peripheral blood, obtained before pregnancy. Here the CDR3 reads CASSYSGTAQETQYF. The CDR3 region has the DNA TGTGCCAGCAGTTACTCGGGGACAGCACAAGAGACCCAGTACTTC.